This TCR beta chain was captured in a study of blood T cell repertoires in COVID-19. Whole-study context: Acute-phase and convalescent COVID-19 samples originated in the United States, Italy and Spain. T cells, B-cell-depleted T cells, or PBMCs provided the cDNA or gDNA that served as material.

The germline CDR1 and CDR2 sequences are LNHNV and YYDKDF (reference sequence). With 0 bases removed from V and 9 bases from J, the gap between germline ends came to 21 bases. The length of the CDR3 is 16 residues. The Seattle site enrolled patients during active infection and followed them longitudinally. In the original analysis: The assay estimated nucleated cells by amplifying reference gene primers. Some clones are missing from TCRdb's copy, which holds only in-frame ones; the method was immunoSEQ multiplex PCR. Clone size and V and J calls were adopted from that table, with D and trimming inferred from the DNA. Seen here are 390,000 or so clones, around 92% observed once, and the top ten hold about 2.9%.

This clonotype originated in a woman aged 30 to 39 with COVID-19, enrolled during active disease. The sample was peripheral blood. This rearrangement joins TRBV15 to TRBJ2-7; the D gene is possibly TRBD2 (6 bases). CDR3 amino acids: CATSRDLGTLRFGQYV. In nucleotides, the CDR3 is TGTGCCACCAGCAGAGATCTGGGGACTCTTCGGTTTGGGCAGTACGTC.